These 25 T cell receptor beta chains were sequenced from one sample in a study of T cell responses to AZD1222 COVID-19 vaccine. TCRdb's copy holds only in-frame clones and misses some; the assay was immunoSEQ multiplex PCR. The table has some 120,000 clones, 70% to 90% seen once. Sample: peripheral blood, taken 28 days after the second AZD1222 dose. These receptors were collected from an adult who received the AZD1222 COVID-19 vaccine.

CDR3 bases: TGTGCCAGCAGCTTAAGGGGGGGAAACACCATATATTTT. It specifies CASSLRGGNTIYF. This chain uses TRBV7-9 with TRBJ1-3; possible D gene TRBD1, 6 bases. CDR1 and CDR2 (germline): SEHNR, FQNEAQ (reference sequence). CDR3 length: 13 amino acids. V lost 2 bases, J lost 4 bases, and 6 bases lay in between.

The chain is built from TRBV11-3 and TRBJ1-1; D might be TRBD1 (6 bases). Germline assignment: CDR1 SGHNT and CDR2 YENEEA. This CDR3 has 13 residues. Between the trimmed V and J ends, which lost 5 bases and 4 bases, there was a span of 11 bases. In DNA, the CDR3 is TGTGCCAGCAGCATGGGAGGGGGCACTGAAGCTTTCTTT. Protein product: CASSMGGGTEAFF.

The chain links TRBV9 to TRBJ2-1; 9 bases map to TRBD2. The V segment lost 0 bases and the J segment 2 bases; nucleotides outside the gene matches: 3. CDR1 is SGDLS, CDR2 YYNGEE, per germline. The CDR3 is 16 amino acids. DNA of the CDR3: TGTGCCAGCAGCGTAGATCCTAGCGGGGCCTACAATGAGCAGTTCTTC. Translated: CASSVDPSGAYNEQFF.

The chain recombines TRBV9 with TRBJ1-1; D possibly corresponds to TRBD1 (6 bases). The ends were cut back, 4 bases at V and 2 bases at J, with 18 bases in the middle. In germline, CDR1 is SGDLS, CDR2 YYNGEE. The CDR3 has 16 amino acids. CDR3 DNA sequence: TGTGCCAGCAGCCCAGGGGTCCCCACTTTTAACACTGAAGCTTTCTTT. Residues: CASSPGVPTFNTEAFF.

The rearrangement uses TRBV5-1 and TRBJ2-5, with a weak D call TRBD1 (5 bases). The germline gives CDR1 SGHRS, CDR2 YFSETQ. CDR3 length: 16 residues. V gave up 0 bases and J gave up 3 bases, with 15 bases separating them. Here the CDR3 reads CASSLGGLRSKETQYF. In DNA, the CDR3 is TGCGCCAGCAGCTTGGGGGGCTTGCGATCCAAAGAGACCCAGTACTTC. The full variable domain, with the rest looked up from reference TRBV5-1 and TRBJ2-5, is KAGVTQTPRYLIKTRGQQVTLSCSPISGHRSVSWYQQTPGQGLQFLFEYFSETQRNKGNFPGRFSGRQFSNSRSEMNVSTLELGDSALYLCASSLGGLRSKETQYFGPGTRLLVL.

The chain employs TRBV11-3 and TRBJ2-3; no reliable D call. Germline V gene lookup returns CDR1 SGHNT and CDR2 YENEEA. The CDR3 is made up of 11 amino acids. Trimming removed 5 bases at V and 5 bases at J, with 5 bases between. CDR3 sequence (DNA): TGTGCCAGCAGCATCCTAGATACGCAGTATTTT. Protein: CASSILDTQYF.

This chain uses TRBV2 with TRBJ2-1; TRBD1 agrees at 9 bases. This CDR3 contains 15 residues. Trimming cost V 6 bases and J 12 bases; bases outside gene matches: 15. From germline, CDR1 is SNHLY and CDR2 FYNNEI. The CDR3 here is CASSPTGGPSSGQFF. The CDR3 DNA sequence: TGTGCCAGCAGCCCCACAGGGGGCCCCTCTTCAGGGCAGTTCTTC.

The CDR3 DNA sequence: TGTGCCAGCAGTGGGGACGGCAATTCACCCCTCCACTTT. Translated, it gives CASSGDGNSPLHF. The rearrangement joins TRBV3-1 (or the pseudogene TRBV3-2) to TRBJ1-6; tentative D call: TRBD1 (5 bases). This CDR3 is 13 amino acids long. Trimming stripped 6 bases from V and 7 bases from J, with 10 bases between. Germline V CDR1 and CDR2: LGHDT, YNNKEL (reference sequence).

The chain's CDR3 is CASSPQTRGAVNEQFF. CDR3 bases: TGTGCCAGCAGCCCCCAAACTAGGGGGGCCGTCAATGAGCAGTTCTTC. The genes are TRBV5-6 and TRBJ2-1, with D perhaps given as TRBD1 or TRBD2 (6 bases each). V lost 4 bases, J lost 6 bases, and 20 bases lay in between. The CDR3 is 16 amino acids. CDR1 and CDR2 (germline): SGHDT, YYEEEE. Drawing the rest from reference TRBV5-6 and TRBJ2-1, the complete variable domain is DAGVTQSPTHLIKTRGQQVTLRCSPKSGHDTVSWYQQALGQGPQFIFQYYEEEERQRGNFPDRFSGHQFPNYSSELNVNALLLGDSALYLCASSPQTRGAVNEQFFGPGTRLTVL.

The V and J genes are TRBV12-3 or TRBV12-4 and TRBJ2-1; D ambiguous. The CDR3 contains 11 residues. The V and J ends lost 5 bases and 11 bases respectively, with 10 bases between them. The CDR3 loop is CASSARLKQFF. CDR3 DNA: TGTGCCAGCAGTGCCAGACTTAAGCAGTTCTTC.

The V gene is TRBV6-5, the J gene TRBJ2-3; weak D call: TRBD1 (5 bases). V lost 0 bases and J 5 bases, leaving 9 bases between the germline ends. The CDR3 contains 14 residues. CDR1 MNHEY and CDR2 SVGAGI come from the germline V gene. The CDR3 DNA reads TGTGCCAGCAGTTACTCGGGGCGCGGAGATACGCAGTATTTT. Translating gives CASSYSGRGDTQYF.

This clone showed up just a few times. The chain uses TRBV3-1 (or the pseudogene TRBV3-2) and TRBJ2-7; 11 bases are a match to TRBD2. Per germline, CDR1 LGHDT and CDR2 YNNKEL (reference sequence). V trimming: 4 bases; J trimming: 5 bases; junction bases outside the gene matches: 7. The CDR3 length is 15 residues. The CDR3 loop reads CASSRLAGGTHEQYF. CDR3 DNA: TGTGCCAGCAGCCGTCTAGCGGGAGGAACCCACGAGCAGTACTTC.

The DNA of the CDR3 is TGTGCCAGCAGCTTGCACTATGGCTACACCTTC. This translates into CASSLHYGYTF. The chain uses TRBV5-6 and TRBJ1-2; no clear D gene. Between the trimmed V and J ends, which lost 1 base and 3 bases, there was a span of 1 base. Per germline, CDR1 SGHDT and CDR2 YYEEEE. This CDR3 region has 11 residues.

The chain has TRBV5-1 and TRBJ1-1; D is possibly TRBD1 (5 bases). Trimming removed 0 bases from V and 1 base from J, with 7 bases in between. CDR1 SGHRS and CDR2 YFSETQ come from the germline V gene. There are 14 residues in the CDR3. The CDR3 is CASSLAGENTEAFF. The CDR3 DNA reads TGCGCCAGCAGCTTGGCGGGGGAGAACACTGAAGCTTTCTTT.

This clone occurred once. J is TRBJ2-3 and V is TRBV28, with 7 positions matching TRBD2. Germline loops: CDR1 MDHEN, CDR2 SYDVKM. The ends lost 2 bases at V and 6 bases at J; junction bases unmatched: 11. This CDR3 is 16 amino acids long. Here the CDR3 reads CASSLAGALLLDTQYF. In DNA form, the CDR3 reads TGTGCCAGCAGTTTAGCGGGAGCCCTCCTTCTCGATACGCAGTATTTT.

This clone has only a few counts. The chain links TRBV6-2 or TRBV6-3 to TRBJ2-1; D gene unclear. Germline V gives CDR1 MNHEY, CDR2 SVGEGT. The length of the CDR3 is 13 residues. V was pared by 3 bases and J by 3 bases, with 6 bases between. As DNA, the CDR3 is TGTGCCAGCAGTTATCTCCTCTACAATGAGCAGTTCTTC. Amino acid sequence: CASSYLLYNEQFF.

The chain recombines TRBV5-5 with TRBJ1-1; D is uncertain. Trimming stripped 1 base from V and 9 bases from J, with 7 bases between. CDR3 size: 11 residues. Germline loops: CDR1 SGHKS, CDR2 YYEKEE (reference sequence). The CDR3 reads CASSLRVQAFF. CDR3 nucleotides: TGTGCCAGCAGCTTGCGTGTCCAAGCTTTCTTT. The whole variable domain, filled in from reference TRBV5-5 and TRBJ1-1, reads DAGVTQSPTHLIKTRGQQVTLRCSPISGHKSVSWYQQVLGQGPQFIFQYYEKEERGRGNFPDRFSARQFPNYSSELNVNALLLGDSALYLCASSLRVQAFFGQGTRLTVV.

The chain recombines TRBV3-1 (or the pseudogene TRBV3-2) with TRBJ2-1; D gene uncertain. The ends were cut back, 1 base at V and 5 bases at J, with 6 bases in the middle. Per the germline V gene, CDR1 is LGHDT and CDR2 is YNNKEL (reference sequence). CDR3 length: 13 amino acids. The CDR3, as DNA: TGTGCCAGCAGCCAAGCGGCTGACAATGAGCAGTTCTTC. Protein sequence: CASSQAADNEQFF.

This clone was seen a single time. This chain uses TRBV5-1 with TRBJ1-1; D gene ambiguous. Germline CDR1 is SGHRS and CDR2 is YFSETQ. This CDR3 is 14 amino acids long. Trimming stripped 2 bases from V and 5 bases from J, with 13 bases between. CDR3 loop: CASSFGPMGTEAFF. As DNA, the CDR3 is TGCGCCAGCAGCTTTGGACCCATGGGTACTGAAGCTTTCTTT.

V is TRBV10-3 and J is TRBJ1-5; D not certain. Germline CDR1 ENHRY, CDR2 SYGVKD. The CDR3 spans 14 residues. V lost 3 bases to trimming and J lost 6 bases, with 12 bases between them. The CDR3 DNA is TGTGCCATCAGTGACTCCGGGCTCACTCAGCCCCAGCATTTT. Protein: CAISDSGLTQPQHF.

This rearrangement joins TRBV27 to TRBJ2-5, with D possibly being TRBD1 or TRBD2 (5 bases each). Germline CDR1 MNHEY, CDR2 SMNVEV (reference sequence). V was trimmed by 8 bases and J by 2 bases, leaving 12 bases between them. This CDR3 has 13 residues. CDR3 region: CASSGWGQETQYF. DNA for the CDR3: TGTGCCAGCTCGGGGTGGGGGCAAGAGACCCAGTACTTC.

The rearrangement joins TRBV5-1 to TRBJ1-4; possible D gene TRBD1, 6 bases. This CDR3 contains 15 residues. V was pared by 0 bases and J by 6 bases, with 12 bases between. CDR1 SGHRS and CDR2 YFSETQ come from the germline V gene. The CDR3 sequence: CASSLAPQGDEKLFF. In DNA, the CDR3 is TGCGCCAGCAGCTTGGCCCCACAGGGTGATGAAAAACTGTTTTTT.

The chain combines TRBV6-5 with TRBJ1-1, with 8 bases that match TRBD1. After removal of 4 bases from V and 2 bases from J, the junction contained 6 bases not matched to a gene. The germline gives CDR1 MNHEY, CDR2 SVGAGI. The CDR3 extends over 15 amino acids. Here the CDR3 DNA reads TGTGCCAGCAGTTTGACAGGGGCCGCCAACACTGAAGCTTTCTTT. This encodes CASSLTGAANTEAFF.

The V gene is TRBV6-2 or TRBV6-3, the J gene TRBJ2-7, with 10 bases that match TRBD2. V was pared by 0 bases and J by 2 bases, with 10 bases of the junction left unmatched. The germline V gene encodes CDR1 MNHEY and CDR2 SVGEGT. The CDR3 is 18 amino acids. CDR3 residues: CASSYSTSGTSATYEQYF. As DNA, the CDR3 is TGTGCCAGCAGTTACTCGACCTCCGGGACTAGCGCCACCTACGAGCAGTACTTC.

V usage is TRBV4-2 and J usage is TRBJ1-5; D is undetermined. Germline-derived CDR1 and CDR2 are LGHNA and YNFKEQ. This CDR3 comprises 16 residues. The V end lost 0 bases, the J end lost 2 bases, and 11 bases lay between the germline ends. This chain's CDR3 is CASSQDEGPGNQPQHF. The CDR3 DNA reads TGTGCCAGCAGCCAAGACGAGGGCCCGGGCAATCAGCCCCAGCATTTT.